This TCR beta chain was retrieved from a study of tumor and adjacent non-tumor tissue in lung cancer. As for the study in general: Patients were aged roughly 30 to 76, 9 to 10 men and about five women, stage I to III. On average, productive TCRbeta reads reached about 4.17 million per sample. General study findings and limits: Tumor repertoires had a smaller top 100 clone share than normal lung.

This clonotype came up a few times. Its antigen is not known. A clone one base away is much larger, so this may be a read error. Since no conserved phenylalanine or tryptophan closes the CDR3, a read error is the likely cause. A modified ARM-PCR protocol with three rounds of nested PCR amplified TCRbeta. TCRdb reanalysed the multiplex PCR reads using MiXCR and keeps one entry per CDR3 protein. The data contain over 110,000 distinct CDR3 sequences, approximately 70% of them singletons. This sample's RNA came from whole unsorted tissue. Chemotherapy-naive patients with new lung cancer underwent thoracic surgery in China, August–late 2014. This TCR derives from a man in his 60s with small cell lung cancer. The sequencing input was lung tumor tissue.

The CDR3 coding sequence is TGTGCCAGAAGGACCGGGACTAGCGGGTCGAACACCGGGGAGCTGTTTTAT. It codes for CARRTGTSGSNTGELFY. The rearrangement joins TRBV5-3 to TRBJ2-2; 12 positions match TRBD2. TRBV5-3 counts as an open reading frame of uncertain function. The CDR3 runs to 17 residues. With V trimmed by 5 bases and J by 0 bases, 5 bases remained unmatched.